Each of the 5 T cell receptor beta chains below was sequenced from the same sample in a study of blood T cell repertoires in COVID-19. TCRdb keeps only in-frame clones here, not all; method: immunoSEQ multiplex PCR. The sample carries about 170,000 clones, approximately 90% recorded once. The sample consisted of peripheral blood. The receptors derive from a man aged 18 to 30 with active or convalescent COVID-19.

This chain joins TRBV10-3 and TRBJ2-1; maybe TRBD2 (5 bases). Trimming took 4 bases from V and 5 from J, leaving 9 bases between them. The CDR3 runs to 13 residues. Per the germline V gene, CDR1 is ENHRY and CDR2 is SYGVKD. DNA for the CDR3: TGTGCCATCAGTGGGACTGATCACAATGAGCAGTTCTTC. Protein: CAISGTDHNEQFF.

The chain couples TRBV18 to TRBJ1-5; D is uncertain. The CDR3 extends over 14 amino acids. Trimming stripped 2 bases from V and 5 bases from J, with 10 bases between. The germline gives CDR1 KGHSH, CDR2 LQKENI. The CDR3 is CASSPSGFDQPQHF. CDR3 bases: TGTGCCAGCTCACCATCCGGGTTTGATCAGCCCCAGCATTTT.

For the CDR3, the DNA is TGCAGCGTTGAATCGGCGGAGGGCACTGAAGCTTTCTTT. Translating it yields CSVESAEGTEAFF. The V gene is TRBV29-1, the J gene TRBJ1-1; D is ambiguous. V lost 2 bases and J lost 4, with 11 bases in between. In germline, CDR1 is SQVTM, CDR2 ANQGSEA. CDR3 length: 13 amino acids.

The chain links TRBV6-5 to TRBJ1-6, with 9 positions matching TRBD1. CDR1 is MNHEY, CDR2 SVGAGI, per germline. The CDR3 runs 15 residues. V was clipped by 6 bases and J by 9 bases; unmatched bases: 9. CDR3 region: CASSVSNRGLSPLHF. CDR3 bases: TGTGCCAGCAGCGTCTCGAACAGGGGGCTTTCACCCCTCCACTTT.

The chain couples TRBV2 to TRBJ2-7; D remains unclear. Germline lookup yields CDR1 SNHLY and CDR2 FYNNEI. This CDR3 is built from 12 residues. V was clipped by 5 bases and J by 0 bases, with 5 bases between them. The CDR3 nucleotides are TGTGCCAGCAGTCAGTTCTCCTACGAGCAGTACTTC. This encodes CASSQFSYEQYF.